The TCR beta chain under discussion was sequenced for a study of cytomegalovirus exposure and HLA in healthy donors. Overall study context: HLA-typed donors were the source of approximately 88 million unique TCRs held in an early data release.

About this clone: The antigen is not known.

Study-wide points: A later analysis associated some 16,000 TCR beta sequences with HLA alleles at a 0.05 false discovery rate. In a later analysis, an Asian-associated ancestry cluster reportedly showed fewer N-insertions than the roughly 700-donor mean.

A multiplex PCR was run with 60 Vbeta primers and 13 Jbeta primers. Clones were sequenced by immunoSEQ multiplex PCR, and TCRdb holds only the in-frame ones, with some missing. The sample yields about 190,000 clones, about 80% seen once. V was trimmed by 5 bases and J by 5 bases, leaving 19 bases between them. CDR1 and CDR2 from the germline V gene are MNHEY and SMNVEV (reference sequence). This CDR3 is 17 amino acids long. The rearrangement joins TRBV27 to TRBJ1-6; weak D call: TRBD1 (5 bases). This receptor was identified in a woman in her twenties or thirties in good health and CMV-seronegative. The sequenced sample was PBMCs. The CDR3 sequence: CASSTVTGIGNNSPLHF. The CDR3 nucleotides are TGTGCCAGCAGTACCGTAACAGGTATTGGTAATAATTCACCCCTCCACTTT.